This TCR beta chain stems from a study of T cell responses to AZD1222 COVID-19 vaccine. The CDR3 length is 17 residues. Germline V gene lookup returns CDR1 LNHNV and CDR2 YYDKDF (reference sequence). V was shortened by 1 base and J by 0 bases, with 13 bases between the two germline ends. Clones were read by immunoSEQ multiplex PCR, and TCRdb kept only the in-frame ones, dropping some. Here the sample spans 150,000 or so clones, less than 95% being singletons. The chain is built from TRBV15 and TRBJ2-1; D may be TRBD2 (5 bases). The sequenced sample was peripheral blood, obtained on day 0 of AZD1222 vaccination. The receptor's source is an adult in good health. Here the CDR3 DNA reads TGTGCCACCAGCAGAGCCACCACGGGGTTCTCCTACAATGAGCAGTTCTTC. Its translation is CATSRATTGFSYNEQFF.